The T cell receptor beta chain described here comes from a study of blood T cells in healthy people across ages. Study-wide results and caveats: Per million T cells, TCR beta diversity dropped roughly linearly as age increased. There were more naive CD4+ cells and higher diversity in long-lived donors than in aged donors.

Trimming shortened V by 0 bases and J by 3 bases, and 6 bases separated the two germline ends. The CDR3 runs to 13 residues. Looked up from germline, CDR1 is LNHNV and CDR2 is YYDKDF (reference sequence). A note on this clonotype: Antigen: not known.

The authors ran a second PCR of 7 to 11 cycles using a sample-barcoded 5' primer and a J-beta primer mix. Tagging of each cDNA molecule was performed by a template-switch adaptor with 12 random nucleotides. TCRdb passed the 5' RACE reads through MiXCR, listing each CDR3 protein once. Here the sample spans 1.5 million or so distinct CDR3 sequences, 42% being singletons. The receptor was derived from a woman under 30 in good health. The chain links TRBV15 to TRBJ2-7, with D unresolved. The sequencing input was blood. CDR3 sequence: CATSRDGRYEQYF. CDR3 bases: TGTGCCACCAGCAGAGACGGCCGCTACGAGCAGTACTTC.